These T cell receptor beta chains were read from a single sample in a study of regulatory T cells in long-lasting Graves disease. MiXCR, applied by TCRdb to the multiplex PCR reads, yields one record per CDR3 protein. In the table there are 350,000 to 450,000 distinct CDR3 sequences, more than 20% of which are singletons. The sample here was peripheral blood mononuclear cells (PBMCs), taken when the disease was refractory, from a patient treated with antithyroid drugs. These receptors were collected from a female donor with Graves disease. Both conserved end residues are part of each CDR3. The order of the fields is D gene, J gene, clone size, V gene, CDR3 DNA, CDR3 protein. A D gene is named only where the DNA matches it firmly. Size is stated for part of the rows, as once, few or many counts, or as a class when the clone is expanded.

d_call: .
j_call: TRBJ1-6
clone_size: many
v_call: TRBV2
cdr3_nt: TGTGCCAGCACCGTCCTGAGGGGGGAATCACCCCTCCACTTT
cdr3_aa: CASTVLRGESPLHF

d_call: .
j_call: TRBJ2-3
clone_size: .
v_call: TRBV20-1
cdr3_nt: TGCAGTGCTAGTAGCCAACTAAGGGGAGATACGCAGTATTTT
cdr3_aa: CSASSQLRGDTQYF

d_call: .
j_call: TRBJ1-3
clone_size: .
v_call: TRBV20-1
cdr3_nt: TGCAGTGCTAGAGGCCCGGACACTGGAAACACCATATATTTT
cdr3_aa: CSARGPDTGNTIYF

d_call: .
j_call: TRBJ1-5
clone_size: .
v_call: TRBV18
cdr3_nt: TGTGCCAGCTCACCAGAGAGGGGGGCCAGGCAGCCCCAGCATTTT
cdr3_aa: CASSPERGARQPQHF

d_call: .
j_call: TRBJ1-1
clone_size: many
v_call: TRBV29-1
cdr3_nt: TGCAGCGTCGATATGAACACTGAAGCTTTCTTT
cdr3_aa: CSVDMNTEAFF

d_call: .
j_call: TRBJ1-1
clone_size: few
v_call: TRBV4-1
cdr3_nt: TGCGCCAGCAGCCAGTACACTGAAGCTTTCTTT
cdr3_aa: CASSQYTEAFF

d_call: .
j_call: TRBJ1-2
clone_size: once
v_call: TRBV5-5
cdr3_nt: TGTGCCAGCAGCAGACAGAACGCAAATTATGGCTACACCTTC
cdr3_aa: CASSRQNANYGYTF

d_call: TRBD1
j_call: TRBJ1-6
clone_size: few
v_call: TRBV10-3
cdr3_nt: TGTGCCATCAGTGAGTCAGGACAGGGTCAAAATTCACCCCTCCACTTT
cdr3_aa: CAISESGQGQNSPLHF

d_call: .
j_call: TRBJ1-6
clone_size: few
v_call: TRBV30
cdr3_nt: TGTGGTTCCGGGAGCTCCTATAATTCACCCCTCCACTTT
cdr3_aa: CGSGSSYNSPLHF

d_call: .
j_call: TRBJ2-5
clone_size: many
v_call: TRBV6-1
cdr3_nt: TGTGCCAGCAGGCAAACAGGGATTCAAGAGACCCAGTACTTC
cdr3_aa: CASRQTGIQETQYF

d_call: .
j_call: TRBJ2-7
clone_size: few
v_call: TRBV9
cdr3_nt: TGTGCCAGCAGCGCAAGCTTGGCCACCTACGAGCAGTACTTC
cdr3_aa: CASSASLATYEQYF

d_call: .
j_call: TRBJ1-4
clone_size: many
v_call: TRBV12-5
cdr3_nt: TGTGCTAGTGGTTTGGTATGGGGTGGGCCCAAGAATGAAAAACTGTTTTTT
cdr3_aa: CASGLVWGGPKNEKLFF

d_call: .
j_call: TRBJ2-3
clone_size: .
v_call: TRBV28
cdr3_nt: TGTGCCAGCAGCCTAGCGCTAGAGGGGCGAACAGATACGCAGTATTTT
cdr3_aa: CASSLALEGRTDTQYF

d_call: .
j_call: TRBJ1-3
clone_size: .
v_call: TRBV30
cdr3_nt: TGTGCCTGGAGTGTAACCCGTAGGATCGGGAACACCATATATTTT
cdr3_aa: CAWSVTRRIGNTIYF

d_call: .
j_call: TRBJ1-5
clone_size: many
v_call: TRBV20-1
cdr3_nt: TGCAGTGCTAAGAGTGGCAATCAGCCCCAGCATTTT
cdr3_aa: CSAKSGNQPQHF

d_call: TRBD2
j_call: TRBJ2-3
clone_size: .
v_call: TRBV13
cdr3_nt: TGTGCCAGCAGCTCCGGGACTAGCGGGATGTGGGGAGATACGCAGTATTTT
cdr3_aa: CASSSGTSGMWGDTQYF

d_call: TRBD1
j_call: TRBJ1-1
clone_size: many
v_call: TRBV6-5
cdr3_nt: TGTGCCAGCAGTTACGCAGGGGGCACTGAAGCTTTCTTT
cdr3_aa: CASSYAGGTEAFF

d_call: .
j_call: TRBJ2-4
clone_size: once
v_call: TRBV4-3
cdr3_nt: TGCGCCAGCAGCCAAGATGGTGAGGGTCGGGACATTCAGTACTTC
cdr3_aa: CASSQDGEGRDIQYF

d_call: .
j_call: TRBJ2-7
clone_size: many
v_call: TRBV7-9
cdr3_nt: TGTGCCAGCAGCTTAAGGGGTAATGGCGAGCAGTACTTC
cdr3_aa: CASSLRGNGEQYF

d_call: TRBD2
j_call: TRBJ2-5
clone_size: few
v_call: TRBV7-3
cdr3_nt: TGTGCCAGCAGCTTAACACTAGCGGACCAAGAGACCCAGTACTTC
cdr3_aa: CASSLTLADQETQYF

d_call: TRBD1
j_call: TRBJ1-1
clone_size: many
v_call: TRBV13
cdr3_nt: TGTGCCAGCAGCTTAGAGAGGGGGCGGTGGACTGAAGCTTTCTTT
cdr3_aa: CASSLERGRWTEAFF

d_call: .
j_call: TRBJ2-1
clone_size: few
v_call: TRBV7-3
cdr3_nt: TGTGCCAGCAGCCCTGGGATCGGGACCAACAATGAGCAGTTCTTC
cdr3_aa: CASSPGIGTNNEQFF

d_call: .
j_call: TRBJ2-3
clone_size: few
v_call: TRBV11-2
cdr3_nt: TGTGCCAGCAGCGCCGGGACCCGGGGCACAGATACGCAGTATTTT
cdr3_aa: CASSAGTRGTDTQYF

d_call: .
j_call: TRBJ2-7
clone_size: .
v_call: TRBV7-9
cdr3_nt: TGTGCCAGCAGTTCTCCATCCCTCGCTGGCTACGAGCAGTACTTC
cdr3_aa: CASSSPSLAGYEQYF

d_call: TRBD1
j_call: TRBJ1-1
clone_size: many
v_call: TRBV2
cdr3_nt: TGTGCCGGATCCGACAGGGTAGGTCCTGAAGCTTTCTTT
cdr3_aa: CAGSDRVGPEAFF

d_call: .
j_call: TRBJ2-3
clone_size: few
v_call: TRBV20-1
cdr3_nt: TGCAGTGCTGGAGGTTTGGCTGATACGCAGTATTTT
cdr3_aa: CSAGGLADTQYF

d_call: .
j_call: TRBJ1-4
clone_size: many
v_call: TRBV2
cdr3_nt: TGTGCCAGCATGGGAGGGGTACTCGCGAGGAATGAAAAACTGTTTTTT
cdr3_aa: CASMGGVLARNEKLFF

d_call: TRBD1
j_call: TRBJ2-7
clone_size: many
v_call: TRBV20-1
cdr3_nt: TGCAGTGCTCCGAAACCGACAGGGTTCGACGAGCAGTACTTC
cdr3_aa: CSAPKPTGFDEQYF

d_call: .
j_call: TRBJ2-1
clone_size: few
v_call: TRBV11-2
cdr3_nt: TGTGCCAGCAGCTTCCAGGTTCCGCCTCAGTTCTTC
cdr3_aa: CASSFQVPPQFF